The clone carrying this TCR beta chain showed up many times. Its target is unknown. Regarding time point: persistent/refractory GD, antithyroid drugs over 5 years with positive TRAb. The authors made the TCR library using RNA they extracted from PBMCs. This specimen comes from a study of regulatory T cells in long-lasting Graves disease. General study points: Persistent disease preferred TRBV28, TRBJ1-2 and TRBJ2-5; new disease, TRBV20-1 and TRBJ2-1.

The CDR3 has 13 residues. Germline V CDR1 and CDR2: MNHEY, SMNVEV (reference sequence). V shed 7 bases, J shed 5 bases, and the junction held 8 bases outside the gene matches. Building the TCR beta libraries relied on iRepertoire HTBI primers, and CDR3 regions underwent Arm-PCR. TCRdb re-derived calls from the multiplex PCR reads in MiXCR, one entry per CDR3 protein. The sample contains 250,000 to 300,000 distinct CDR3 sequences, approximately 20% of which appear only once. Source: peripheral blood mononuclear cells (PBMCs), taken when the disease was refractory, from a patient treated with antithyroid drugs. This clonotype originated in a female donor with Graves disease. The chain uses TRBV27 and TRBJ2-7; 7 bases fit TRBD2. In nucleotides, the CDR3 is TGTGCCAGCACCGCTCCCGGGACTAACGAGCAGTACTTC. Amino acids: CASTAPGTNEQYF.